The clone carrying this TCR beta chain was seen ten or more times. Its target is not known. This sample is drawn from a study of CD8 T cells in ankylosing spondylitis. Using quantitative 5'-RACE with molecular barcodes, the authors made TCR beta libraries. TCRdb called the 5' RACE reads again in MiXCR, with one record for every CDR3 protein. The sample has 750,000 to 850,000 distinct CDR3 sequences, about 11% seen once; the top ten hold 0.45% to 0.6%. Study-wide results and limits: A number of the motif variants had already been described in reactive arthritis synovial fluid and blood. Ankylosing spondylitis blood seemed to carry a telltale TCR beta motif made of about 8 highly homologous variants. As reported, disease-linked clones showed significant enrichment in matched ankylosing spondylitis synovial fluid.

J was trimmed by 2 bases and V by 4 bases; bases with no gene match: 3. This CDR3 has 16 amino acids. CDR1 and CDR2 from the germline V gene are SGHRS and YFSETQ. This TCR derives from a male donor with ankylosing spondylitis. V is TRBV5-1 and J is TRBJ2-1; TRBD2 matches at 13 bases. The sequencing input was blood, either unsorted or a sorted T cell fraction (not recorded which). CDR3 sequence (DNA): TGCGCCAGCAGCCCGGGGACTAGCGGGACCTACAATGAGCAGTTCTTC. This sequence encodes CASSPGTSGTYNEQFF.